The sequence of this T cell receptor (beta chain) was determined in a study of CD8+CD57+ T cells in acquired aplastic anemia. Turning to the study itself: When averaged, DNA from sorted CD4+ and CD8+ cells came to 3 to 3.5 ug.

Study results and limitations: Overlapping CD8+ CDR3 repertoires of patients and controls contained under 35 shared sequences.

By flow cytometry, patients selected for sequencing had shown an expansion of CD8+CD57+ cells. None of the patients had been given any therapy when their blood was sampled. The template used for profiling TCR beta VDJ and CDR3 was genomic DNA. Each CDR3 protein is one row after TCRdb ran MiXCR on the reads. The sample lists approximately 150,000 distinct CDR3 sequences, about half occurring once. As to this clonotype: Its target is not known.

Losses at the gene ends were 0 bases for V and 6 bases for J; bases not matched to a gene: 3. CDR3 size: 14 residues. The germline V gene has CDR1 SGDLS and CDR2 YYNGEE. J is TRBJ2-7 and V is TRBV9, with TRBD1 matching 10 bases. This clonotype was sampled from a human donor with aplastic anemia. Sample: sorted CD4+, CD8+, or CD8+CD57+ T cells (not recorded which) from PBMCs. The CDR3: CASSVGGTGVEQYF. The CDR3 nucleotides are TGTGCCAGCAGCGTAGGTGGGACAGGGGTCGAGCAGTACTTC.